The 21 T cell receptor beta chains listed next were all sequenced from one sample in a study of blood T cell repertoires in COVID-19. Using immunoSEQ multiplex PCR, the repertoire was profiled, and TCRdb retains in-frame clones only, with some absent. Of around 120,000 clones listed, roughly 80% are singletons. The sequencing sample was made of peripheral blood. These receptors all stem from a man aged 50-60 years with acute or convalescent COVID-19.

CDR3 residues: CASSLGTSGNTIYF. CDR3 coding DNA: TGTGCCAGCAGCCTAGGGACATCAGGAAACACCATATATTTT. This chain connects TRBV7-9 to TRBJ1-3; a weak D match, TRBD1 (6 bases). CDR1 is SEHNR and CDR2 is FQNEAQ in the germline V gene (reference sequence). This CDR3 is 14 amino acids long. V shed 5 bases and J shed 4 bases, with 12 bases lying between them.

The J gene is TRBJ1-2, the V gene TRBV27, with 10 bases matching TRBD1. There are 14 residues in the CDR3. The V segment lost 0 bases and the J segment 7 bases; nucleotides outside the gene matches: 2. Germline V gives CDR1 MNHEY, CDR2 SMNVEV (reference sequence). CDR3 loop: CASSLSGQGFGYTF. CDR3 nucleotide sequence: TGTGCCAGCAGTTTATCGGGACAGGGGTTTGGCTACACCTTC.

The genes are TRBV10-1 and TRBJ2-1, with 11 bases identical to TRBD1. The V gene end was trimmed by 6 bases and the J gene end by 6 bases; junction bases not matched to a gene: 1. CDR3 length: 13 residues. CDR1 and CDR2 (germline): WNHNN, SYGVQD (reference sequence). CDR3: CASSGTGGNEQFF. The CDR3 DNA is TGCGCCAGCAGCGGGACAGGGGGCAATGAGCAGTTCTTC.

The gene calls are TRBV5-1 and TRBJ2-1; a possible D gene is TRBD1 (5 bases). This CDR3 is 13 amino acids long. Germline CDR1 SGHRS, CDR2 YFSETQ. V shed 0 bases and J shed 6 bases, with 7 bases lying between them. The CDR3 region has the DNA TGCGCCAGCAGCTTGGTAGGGGTCAATGAGCAGTTCTTC. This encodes CASSLVGVNEQFF.

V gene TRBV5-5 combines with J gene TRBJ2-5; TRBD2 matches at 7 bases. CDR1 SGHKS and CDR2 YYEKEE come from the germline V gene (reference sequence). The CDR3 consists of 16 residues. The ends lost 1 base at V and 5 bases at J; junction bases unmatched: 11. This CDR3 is CASSLRREGPGETQYF. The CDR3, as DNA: TGTGCCAGCAGCTTGAGGAGGGAGGGCCCGGGGGAGACCCAGTACTTC. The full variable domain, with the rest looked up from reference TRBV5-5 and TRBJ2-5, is DAGVTQSPTHLIKTRGQQVTLRCSPISGHKSVSWYQQVLGQGPQFIFQYYEKEERGRGNFPDRFSARQFPNYSSELNVNALLLGDSALYLCASSLRREGPGETQYFGPGTRLLVL.

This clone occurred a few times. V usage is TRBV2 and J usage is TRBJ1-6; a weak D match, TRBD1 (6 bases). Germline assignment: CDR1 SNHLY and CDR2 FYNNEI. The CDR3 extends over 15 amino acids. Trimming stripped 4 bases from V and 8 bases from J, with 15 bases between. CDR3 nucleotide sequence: TGTGCCAGCAGTGTAGGTCGTAAGGGGGATTCACCCCTCCACTTT. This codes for CASSVGRKGDSPLHF.

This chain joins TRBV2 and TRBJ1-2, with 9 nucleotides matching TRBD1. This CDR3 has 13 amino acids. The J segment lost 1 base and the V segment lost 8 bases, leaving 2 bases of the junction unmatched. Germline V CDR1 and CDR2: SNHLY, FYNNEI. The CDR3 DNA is TGTGCCAGCCCGACAGGGGGTAACTATGGCTACACCTTC. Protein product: CASPTGGNYGYTF.

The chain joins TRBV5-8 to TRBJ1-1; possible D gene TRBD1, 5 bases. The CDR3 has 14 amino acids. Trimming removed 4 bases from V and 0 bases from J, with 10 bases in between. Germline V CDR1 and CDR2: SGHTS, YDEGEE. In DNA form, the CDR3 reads TGTGCCAGCAGCCCAACGACAGTGAACACTGAAGCTTTCTTT. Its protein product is CASSPTTVNTEAFF.

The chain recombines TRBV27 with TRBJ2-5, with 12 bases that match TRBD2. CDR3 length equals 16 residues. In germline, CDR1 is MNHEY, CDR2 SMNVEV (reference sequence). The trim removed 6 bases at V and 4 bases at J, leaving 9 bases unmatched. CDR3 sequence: CASSRTSGRLRETQYF. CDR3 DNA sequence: TGTGCCAGCAGCCGAACTAGCGGGAGGTTGCGAGAGACCCAGTACTTC.

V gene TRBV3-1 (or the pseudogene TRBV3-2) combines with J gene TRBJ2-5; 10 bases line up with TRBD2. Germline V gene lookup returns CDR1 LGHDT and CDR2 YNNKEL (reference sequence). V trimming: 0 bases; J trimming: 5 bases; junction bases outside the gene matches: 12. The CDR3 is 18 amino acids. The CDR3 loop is CASSQDRGLAGANETQYF. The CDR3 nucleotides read TGTGCCAGCAGCCAAGACAGGGGGCTAGCGGGAGCTAACGAGACCCAGTACTTC.

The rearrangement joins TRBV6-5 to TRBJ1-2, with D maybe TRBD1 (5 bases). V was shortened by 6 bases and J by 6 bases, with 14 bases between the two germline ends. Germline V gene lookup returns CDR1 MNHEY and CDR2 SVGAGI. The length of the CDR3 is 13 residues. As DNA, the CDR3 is TGTGCCAGCAGGGTGGGAGGGGAAGATGGCTACACCTTC. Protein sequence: CASRVGGEDGYTF.

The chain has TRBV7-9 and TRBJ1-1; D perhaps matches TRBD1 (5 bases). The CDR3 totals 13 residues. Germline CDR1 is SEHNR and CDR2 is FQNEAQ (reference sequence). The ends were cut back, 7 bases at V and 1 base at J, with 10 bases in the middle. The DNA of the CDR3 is TGTGCCAGCAACCTTGGACAGAACACTGAAGCTTTCTTT. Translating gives CASNLGQNTEAFF.

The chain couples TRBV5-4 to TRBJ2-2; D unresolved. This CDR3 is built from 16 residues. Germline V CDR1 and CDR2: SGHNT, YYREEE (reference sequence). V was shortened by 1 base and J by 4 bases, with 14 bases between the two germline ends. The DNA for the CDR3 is TGTGCCAGCAGCTTGCCGTCTTATGAGGTCACCGGGGAGCTGTTTTTT. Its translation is CASSLPSYEVTGELFF.

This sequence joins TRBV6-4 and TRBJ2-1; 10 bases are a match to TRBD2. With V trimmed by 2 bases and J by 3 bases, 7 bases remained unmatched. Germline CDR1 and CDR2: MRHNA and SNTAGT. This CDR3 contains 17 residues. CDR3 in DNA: TGTGCCAGCAGTGACAATGGAGCGGGAGGGGGCTACAATGAGCAGTTCTTC. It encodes CASSDNGAGGGYNEQFF.

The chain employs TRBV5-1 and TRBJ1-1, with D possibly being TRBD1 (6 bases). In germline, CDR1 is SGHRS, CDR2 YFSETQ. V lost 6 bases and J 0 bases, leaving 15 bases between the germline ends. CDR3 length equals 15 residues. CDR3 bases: TGCGCCAGCACCCGAACAGGGACCATGAACACTGAAGCTTTCTTT. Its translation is CASTRTGTMNTEAFF.

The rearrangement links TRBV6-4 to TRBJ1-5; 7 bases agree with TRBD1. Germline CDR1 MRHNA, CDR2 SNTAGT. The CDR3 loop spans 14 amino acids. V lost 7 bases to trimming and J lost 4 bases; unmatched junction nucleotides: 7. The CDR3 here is CASIFGTANQPQHF. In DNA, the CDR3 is TGTGCCAGCATATTCGGGACAGCAAATCAGCCCCAGCATTTT.

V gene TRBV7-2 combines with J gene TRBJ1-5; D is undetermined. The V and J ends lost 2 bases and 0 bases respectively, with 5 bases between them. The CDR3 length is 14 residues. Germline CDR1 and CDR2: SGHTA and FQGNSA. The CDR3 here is CASSLSNSNQPQHF. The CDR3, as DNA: TGTGCCAGCAGCTTATCCAATAGCAATCAGCCCCAGCATTTT.

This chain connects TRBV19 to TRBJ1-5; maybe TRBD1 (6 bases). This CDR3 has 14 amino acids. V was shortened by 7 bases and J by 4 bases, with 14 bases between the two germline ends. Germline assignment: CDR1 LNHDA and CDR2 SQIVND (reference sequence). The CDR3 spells CASTIGQLNQPQHF. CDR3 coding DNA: TGTGCCAGTACAATAGGACAGCTGAATCAGCCCCAGCATTTT.

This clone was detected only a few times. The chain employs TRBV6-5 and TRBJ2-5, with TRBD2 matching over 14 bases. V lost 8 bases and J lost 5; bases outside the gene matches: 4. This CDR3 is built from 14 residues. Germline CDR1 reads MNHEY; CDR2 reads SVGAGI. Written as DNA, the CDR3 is TGTGCCAGCGGACTAGCGGGAGGTAGGGAGACCCAGTACTTC. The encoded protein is CASGLAGGRETQYF.

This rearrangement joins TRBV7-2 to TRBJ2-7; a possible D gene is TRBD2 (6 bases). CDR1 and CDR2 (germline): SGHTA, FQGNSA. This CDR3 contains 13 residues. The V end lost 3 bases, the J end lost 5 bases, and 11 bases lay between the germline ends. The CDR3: CASSFLGEDEQYF. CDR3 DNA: TGTGCCAGCAGCTTTCTAGGGGAGGACGAGCAGTACTTC.

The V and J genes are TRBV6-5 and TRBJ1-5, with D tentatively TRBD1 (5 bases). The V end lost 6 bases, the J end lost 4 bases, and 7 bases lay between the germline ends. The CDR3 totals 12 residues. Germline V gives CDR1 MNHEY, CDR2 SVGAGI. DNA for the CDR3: TGTGCCAGCAGAACAGGAAATCAGCCCCAGCATTTT. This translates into CASRTGNQPQHF.